A selection of T cell receptor beta chains follows, all from one sample in a study of blood T cell repertoires in COVID-19. Data came from immunoSEQ multiplex PCR; TCRdb stores just in-frame clones and leaves some out. The sample records approximately 130,000 clones, around 79% being singletons. Sequenced sample: peripheral blood. Source of these receptors: a man of 80 years or more with acute or convalescent COVID-19. The CDR3 runs from the conserved cysteine through the conserved F or W. D genes are given only for firm matches. Size values are once, few and many counts, or a class for expanded clones, and some rows have none.

TRBV5-4	.	.	TRBJ1-6	CASSWYPPTSNSPLHF	TGTGCCAGCAGCTGGTACCCCCCCACTTCTAATTCACCCCTCCACTTT
TRBV18	.	.	TRBJ2-7	CASSPAGISEQYF	TGTGCCAGCTCACCAGCCGGGATAAGCGAGCAGTACTTC
TRBV9	many	TRBD1	TRBJ2-7	CASSEGRGYEQYF	TGTGCCAGCAGCGAGGGCAGGGGGTACGAGCAGTACTTC
TRBV6-1	.	TRBD1	TRBJ1-1	CASSEAGQGFIYTEAFF	TGTGCCAGCAGTGAAGCAGGACAGGGATTTATCTACACTGAAGCTTTCTTT
TRBV7-9	.	TRBD1	TRBJ1-2	CASSLVAGGGYTF	TGTGCCAGCAGCTTAGTAGCAGGGGGTGGCTACACCTTC
TRBV27	.	.	TRBJ2-6	CASTRTAGANVLTF	TGTGCCAGCACTCGGACAGCTGGGGCCAACGTCCTGACTTTC
TRBV7-8	.	.	TRBJ1-4	CASSLGLDGGSGEKLFF	TGTGCCAGCAGCTTAGGTCTCGACGGGGGTAGCGGTGAAAAACTGTTTTTT
TRBV6-5	.	.	TRBJ1-5	CASSFSEGQPQHF	TGTGCCAGCAGTTTCTCGGAGGGGCAGCCCCAGCATTTT
TRBV30	.	TRBD1	TRBJ2-7	CAWSAGQGYYEQYF	TGTGCCTGGAGTGCGGGACAGGGTTACTACGAGCAGTACTTC
TRBV19	.	.	TRBJ1-1	CASSNRGNTEAFF	TGTGCCAGTAGTAACCGGGGGAACACTGAAGCTTTCTTT
TRBV2	.	.	TRBJ1-3	CASSESQASGNTIYF	TGTGCCAGCAGTGAATCACAGGCCTCTGGAAACACCATATATTTT
TRBV6-5	few	.	TRBJ1-3	CASSYRGSSGNTIYF	TGTGCCAGCAGTTACCGGGGGAGCTCTGGAAACACCATATATTTT
TRBV6-5	.	TRBD1	TRBJ2-6	CATRQGDSGANVLTF	TGTGCCACTCGACAGGGGGACTCTGGGGCCAACGTCCTGACTTTC
TRBV10-3	.	.	TRBJ1-2	CAISESMRKNYGYTF	TGTGCCATCAGTGAGTCGATGAGGAAGAACTATGGCTACACCTTC
TRBV19	.	.	TRBJ1-4	CASSRDMKTHEKLFF	TGTGCCAGTAGCCGGGACATGAAAACTCATGAAAAACTGTTTTTT
TRBV7-2	.	.	TRBJ1-2	CASSLVSSNYGYTF	TGTGCCAGCAGCTTAGTCAGTTCTAACTATGGCTACACCTTC
TRBV12-5	.	.	TRBJ1-6	CASGFDGPLHF	TGTGCTAGTGGTTTTGATGGCCCCCTCCACTTT
TRBV19	.	TRBD1	TRBJ1-6	CASSPRQGQNSPLHF	TGTGCCAGTAGCCCCAGACAGGGGCAAAATTCACCCCTCCACTTT
TRBV9	.	TRBD1	TRBJ2-2	CASSVGTGMPGELFF	TGTGCCAGCAGCGTCGGGACAGGGATGCCCGGGGAGCTGTTTTTT
TRBV4-3	once	.	TRBJ1-3	CASSQEGLGNTIYF	TGCGCCAGCAGCCAAGAGGGGCTTGGAAACACCATATATTTT
TRBV3-1/TRBV3-2	.	.	TRBJ1-2	CASSQGTGNYGYTF	TGTGCCAGCAGCCAAGGTACAGGTAACTATGGCTACACCTTC
TRBV20-1	.	.	TRBJ2-3	CSAMDRAQYF	TGCAGTGCCATGGATCGGGCGCAGTATTTT
TRBV7-4	.	.	TRBJ2-6	CASSHPGRGALSGANVLTF	TGTGCCAGCAGTCACCCTGGGAGGGGGGCTCTCTCTGGGGCCAACGTCCTGACTTTC
TRBV6-6	.	.	TRBJ1-6	CASSYMENNSPLHF	TGTGCCAGCAGTTACATGGAGAATAATTCACCCCTCCACTTT
TRBV27	few	.	TRBJ2-5	CASSHRVRETQYF	TGTGCCAGCAGTCACAGGGTACGAGAGACCCAGTACTTC
TRBV29-1	.	TRBD1	TRBJ1-1	CSADRGPNTEAFF	TGCAGCGCTGACAGGGGACCGAACACTGAAGCTTTCTTT
TRBV20-1	.	TRBD1	TRBJ1-1	CSASRTGEMNTEAFF	TGCAGTGCAAGTAGGACAGGTGAGATGAACACTGAAGCTTTCTTT
TRBV5-1	few	.	TRBJ1-1	CASSLGPGEGTEAFF	TGCGCCAGCAGCTTGGGTCCGGGGGAAGGCACTGAAGCTTTCTTT
TRBV12-5	.	.	TRBJ1-5	CASGATELSNQPQHF	TGTGCTAGTGGTGCGACAGAACTTAGCAATCAGCCCCAGCATTTT
TRBV5-1	few	TRBD1	TRBJ2-7	CASSQGQEKTYEQYF	TGCGCCAGCAGCCAGGGACAGGAGAAAACCTACGAGCAGTACTTC
TRBV19	.	TRBD1	TRBJ1-5	CASTRGQGNSNQPQHF	TGTGCCAGTACCCGAGGACAGGGGAATAGCAATCAGCCCCAGCATTTT
TRBV6-4	.	.	TRBJ1-1	CASSLQENTEAFF	TGTGCCAGCAGCCTACAGGAGAACACTGAAGCTTTCTTT
TRBV7-2	many	TRBD1	TRBJ1-6	CASSSRQGEGGSPLHF	TGTGCCAGCAGCTCCCGACAGGGGGAGGGTGGTTCACCCCTCCACTTT
TRBV27	.	.	TRBJ1-1	CASSSPQGRAEAFF	TGTGCCAGCAGTTCACCCCAGGGTAGGGCTGAAGCTTTCTTT
TRBV3-1/TRBV3-2	few	.	TRBJ1-5	CASSSRGHNQPQHF	TGTGCCAGCAGCTCCAGGGGTCATAATCAGCCCCAGCATTTT
TRBV6-6	.	TRBD2	TRBJ2-5	CASSTSGGPQETQYF	TGTGCCAGCTCAACTAGCGGGGGACCCCAAGAGACCCAGTACTTC
TRBV2	.	TRBD1	TRBJ1-4	CASSVGVRDRGGKLFF	TGTGCCAGCAGTGTGGGGGTACGGGACAGGGGCGGAAAACTGTTTTTT
TRBV5-1	.	.	TRBJ2-2	CASSLVGTGELFF	TGCGCCAGCAGCTTGGTGGGGACAGGGGAGCTGTTTTTT
TRBV2	.	.	TRBJ1-3	CASNRVGNTIYF	TGTGCCAGTAACAGGGTCGGAAACACCATATATTTT
TRBV29-1	many	.	TRBJ1-2	CSVEDRSYGYTF	TGCAGCGTTGAGGACAGAAGCTATGGCTACACCTTC
TRBV7-9	few	TRBD2	TRBJ2-2	CASSSRLAGGAGELFF	TGTGCCAGCAGCTCCCGACTAGCGGGGGGGGCCGGGGAGCTGTTTTTT
TRBV18	.	.	TRBJ2-1	CASSPPGYNEQFF	TGTGCCAGCTCACCGCCGGGTTACAATGAGCAGTTCTTC
TRBV24-1	.	TRBD1	TRBJ2-1	CATSDGQEDNEQFF	TGTGCCACCAGTGACGGACAGGAGGACAATGAGCAGTTCTTC
TRBV6-5	.	TRBD1	TRBJ2-1	CASRRDRGSYNEQFF	TGTGCCAGCAGAAGGGACAGGGGCTCCTACAATGAGCAGTTCTTC
TRBV5-4	.	TRBD1	TRBJ2-1	CASSLKGQGWSNEQFF	TGTGCCAGCAGCTTGAAGGGACAGGGGTGGAGCAATGAGCAGTTCTTC
TRBV19	.	.	TRBJ1-6	CASSINNSPLHF	TGTGCCAGTAGTATCAATAATTCACCCCTCCACTTT